These T cell receptor beta chains were read from a single sample in a study of shared clonotypes between healthy human individuals. Here immunoSEQ multiplex PCR was the method, and the copy in TCRdb shows in-frame clones only, minus some. This table holds about 1.5 million clones, 98% found once. Source material: naive CD4+ T cells sorted from blood. The receptors were sampled from a man aged 25 to 40 in good health. Each CDR3 is given with its conserved first and last residue. Each record gives: D gene, V gene, clone size, J gene, CDR3 DNA, CDR3 protein. D genes are given only for firm matches. Clone size is not always given. Where it is, it says once, few, many or a class for expanded clones.

.	TRBV5-1	.	TRBJ1-1	TGCGCCAGCAGCTTGTATCTTTTGGACACTGAAGCTTTCTTT	CASSLYLLDTEAFF
.	TRBV28	.	TRBJ1-5	TGTGCCAGCAGTCATAATCAGCCCCAGCATTTT	CASSHNQPQHF
.	TRBV9	.	TRBJ2-7	TGTGCCAGCAGCGTAGGGGGGTCGGGACTCTACGAGCAGTACTTC	CASSVGGSGLYEQYF
.	TRBV20-1	.	TRBJ2-7	TGCAGTGCTAGAGAGCCCTACGAGCAGTACTTC	CSAREPYEQYF
.	TRBV11-2	once	TRBJ2-7	TGTGCCAGCAGCTTAGCCTTGAGGGCGGTTCTCTCCTACGAGCAGTACTTC	CASSLALRAVLSYEQYF
TRBD1	TRBV10-3	.	TRBJ1-4	TGTGCCATCAGCACAGGGGGGGAAAAACTGTTTTTT	CAISTGGEKLFF
.	TRBV5-4	.	TRBJ1-1	TGTGCCAGCAGCGCCACTGGACTACCAGAAGCTTTCTTT	CASSATGLPEAFF
.	TRBV11-2	.	TRBJ1-4	TGTGCCAGCAGACAAGACCTAAAACTGTTTTTT	CASRQDLKLFF
TRBD2	TRBV2	.	TRBJ2-5	TGTGCCAGCAGTGTTCCAGGGAGGGAACAAGAGACCCAGTACTTC	CASSVPGREQETQYF
.	TRBV7-7	.	TRBJ2-1	TGTGCCAGCAGCTTAGCCTACGAGTCGGGCGGTGAGCAGTTCTTC	CASSLAYESGGEQFF
.	TRBV5-1	.	TRBJ1-1	TGCGCCAGCAGCTTGGATCTGCCGAACCCGGCGGGAGCTTTCTTT	CASSLDLPNPAGAFF
.	TRBV7-2	.	TRBJ2-5	TGTGCCAGCAGCTTAGCTCTCTTTCCTGAGACCCAGTACTTC	CASSLALFPETQYF
TRBD1	TRBV6-5	.	TRBJ1-4	TGTGCCAGCAGTTCACCGGGACAGGGGAGGGAAAAACTGTTTTTT	CASSSPGQGREKLFF
.	TRBV2	.	TRBJ1-5	TGTGCCAGCAGTGCAGGGTACGGTCAGCCCCAGCATTTT	CASSAGYGQPQHF
TRBD1	TRBV7-3	.	TRBJ2-7	TGTGCCAGCAGCTTAGGGACAGGGACCTACGAGCAGTACTTC	CASSLGTGTYEQYF
.	TRBV18	.	TRBJ2-5	TGTGCCAGCTCACCGCGGGACGGACAAGAGACCCAGTACTTC	CASSPRDGQETQYF
.	TRBV5-1	once	TRBJ2-2	TGCGCCAGCACGCTAGCCTATACCGGGGAGCTGTTTTTT	CASTLAYTGELFF
TRBD2	TRBV18	.	TRBJ2-7	TGTGCCAGCTCACCACGAACTAGCGGGAGCTACGAGCAGTACTTC	CASSPRTSGSYEQYF
TRBD2	TRBV28	.	TRBJ2-1	TGTGCCAGCGCGGGATCTAGCGGGAGGCCAATATTGAGCAATGAGCAGTTCTTC	CASAGSSGRPILSNEQFF
TRBD2	TRBV9	.	TRBJ2-7	TGTGCCAGCAGCGTAGTAAACGTAGAACTAGCGCAGATCTCCTACGAGCAGTACTTC	CASSVVNVELAQISYEQYF
.	TRBV4-1	.	TRBJ2-1	TGCGCCAGCAGCCAATCCGAACCTGGCAATGAGCAGTTCTTC	CASSQSEPGNEQFF
TRBD2	TRBV27	.	TRBJ2-2	TGTGCCAGCAGTCGAACCCTAGCGGGAGTCACCGGGGAGCTGTTTTTT	CASSRTLAGVTGELFF
.	TRBV19	.	TRBJ2-2	TGTGCCAGTTTAAAGTTTGAGAACACCGGGGAGCTGTTTTTT	CASLKFENTGELFF
TRBD2	TRBV5-1	once	TRBJ2-1	TGCGCCAGCAGCTCTTTTTCGGGACTAGCCGTCTACAATGAGCAGTTCTTC	CASSSFSGLAVYNEQFF
TRBD1	TRBV6-6	.	TRBJ2-1	TGTGCCAGCAGTTACCGTCACAGGGGGCGCGACAATGAGCAGTTCTTC	CASSYRHRGRDNEQFF
.	TRBV19	.	TRBJ1-4	TGTGCCAGTAGGACGAACTGGAAACTGTTTTTT	CASRTNWKLFF
.	TRBV29-1	.	TRBJ2-1	TGCAGCGTTGCCCCGGGACCATCGTTCAATGAGCAGTTCTTC	CSVAPGPSFNEQFF
TRBD2	TRBV11-3	once	TRBJ2-3	TGTGCCAGCAGCTTAGGTCAGAGCGGGAGTACAGATACGCAGTATTTT	CASSLGQSGSTDTQYF
.	TRBV14	once	TRBJ2-3	TGTGCCAGCAGCTATAAGGGGGGCGGCACAGATACGCAGTATTTT	CASSYKGGGTDTQYF
.	TRBV15	.	TRBJ2-1	TGTGCCACCAGCATCGGGGTGAACAATGAGCAGTTCTTC	CATSIGVNNEQFF
.	TRBV27	.	TRBJ2-7	TGTGCCAGCAGTACCCCGGGACTTCCCTACGAGCAGTACTTC	CASSTPGLPYEQYF
.	TRBV5-1	.	TRBJ1-2	TGCGCCAGCAGTGAGTTTCCGGGATTATACGGCTACACCTTC	CASSEFPGLYGYTF
TRBD1	TRBV6-4	.	TRBJ1-5	TGTGCCAGCGAGGGGGCCGTCAATCAGCCCCAGCATTTT	CASEGAVNQPQHF
TRBD2	TRBV5-1	.	TRBJ2-7	TGCGCCAGCACCCTAGCGGGAGGGCCGGAGGAGCAGTACTTC	CASTLAGGPEEQYF
.	TRBV6-6	once	TRBJ2-7	TGTGCCAGCAGTTATCGAATCGAGCAGTACTTC	CASSYRIEQYF
TRBD2	TRBV7-8	.	TRBJ2-1	TGTGCCAGCAGCATTTACAAAACCGGGACTAGCGGGAGTGGTGAGCAGTTCTTC	CASSIYKTGTSGSGEQFF
.	TRBV29-1	.	TRBJ1-1	TGCAGCGTTGGCAGGGGGAACACTGAAGCTTTCTTT	CSVGRGNTEAFF